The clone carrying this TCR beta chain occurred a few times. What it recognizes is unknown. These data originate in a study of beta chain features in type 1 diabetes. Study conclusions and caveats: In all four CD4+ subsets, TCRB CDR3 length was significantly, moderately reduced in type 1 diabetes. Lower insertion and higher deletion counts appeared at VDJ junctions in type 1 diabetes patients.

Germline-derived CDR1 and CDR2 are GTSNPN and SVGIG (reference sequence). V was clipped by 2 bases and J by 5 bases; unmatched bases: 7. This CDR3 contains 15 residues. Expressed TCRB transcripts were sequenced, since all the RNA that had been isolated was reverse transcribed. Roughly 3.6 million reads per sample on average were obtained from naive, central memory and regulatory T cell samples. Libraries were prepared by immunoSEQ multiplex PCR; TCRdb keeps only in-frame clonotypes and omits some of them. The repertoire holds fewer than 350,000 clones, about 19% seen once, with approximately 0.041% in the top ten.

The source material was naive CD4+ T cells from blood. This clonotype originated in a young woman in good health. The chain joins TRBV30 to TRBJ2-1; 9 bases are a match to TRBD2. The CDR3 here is CAWSSLGLANNEQFF. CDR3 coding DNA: TGTGCCTGGAGTTCCTTGGGACTAGCTAACAATGAGCAGTTCTTC.